Below are 12 T cell receptor beta chains sequenced from a single sample in a study of identical twins. MiXCR, run by TCRdb on the 5' RACE reads, gives a single entry per CDR3 protein. The sample holds hundreds of thousands of distinct CDR3 sequences, approximately 18% seen once. A further study also used this sample, focusing on T cells expressing NK-cell markers.

Input material: PBMCs. These receptors were collected from a woman between 18 and 29 years old in good health.

This clonotype was seen only a few times. The chain links TRBV6-5 to TRBJ2-7; 8 positions agree with TRBD2. V gave up 0 bases and J gave up 1 base; unmatched junction bases: 2. CDR1 MNHEY and CDR2 SVGAGI come from the germline V gene. The CDR3 is made up of 15 amino acids. The CDR3 DNA follows: TGTGCCAGCAGTTACTCACCTAGCGGGTCCTACGAGCAGTACTTC. Protein product: CASSYSPSGSYEQYF.

The V gene is TRBV20-1, the J gene TRBJ2-7; TRBD2 aligns across 7 bases. The CDR3 totals 14 residues. The V and J ends lost 2 bases and 2 bases, in that order; junction bases with no gene match: 6. Germline V gene data show CDR1 as DFQATT and CDR2 as SNEGSKA (reference sequence). CDR3 DNA sequence: TGCAGTGCTAGACCCCGGGGAGGGCCCTACGAGCAGTACTTC. It encodes CSARPRGGPYEQYF.

The chain has TRBV11-1 and TRBJ2-7, with D uncertain. The CDR3 is made up of 12 amino acids. Trimming stripped 5 bases from V and 4 bases from J, with 9 bases between. Looked up from germline, CDR1 is SGHAT and CDR2 is FQDESV (reference sequence). CDR3: CASSQNGYEQYF. The CDR3 region has the DNA TGTGCCAGCAGCCAGAATGGGTACGAGCAGTACTTC.

This clonotype showed up many times. V and J are TRBV12-3 or TRBV12-4 and TRBJ1-6; D not resolved. Between the trimmed V and J ends, which lost 2 bases and 5 bases, there was a span of 10 bases. CDR3 size: 15 residues. CDR3 sequence reads: CASSLQSKNNSPLHF. CDR3 DNA sequence: TGTGCCAGCAGTTTACAGTCGAAAAATAATTCACCCCTCCACTTT.

This clonotype was counted once. The chain joins TRBV29-1 to TRBJ2-1, with a tentative D call TRBD2 (6 bases). V lost 6 bases, J lost 3 bases, and 18 bases lay in between. This CDR3 is 15 amino acids long. The germline V gene encodes CDR1 SQVTM and CDR2 ANQGSEA. CDR3: CSVEGVGGVYNEQFF. DNA of the CDR3: TGCAGCGTGGAGGGAGTTGGGGGTGTCTACAATGAGCAGTTCTTC.

This clonotype occurred a few times. The gene calls are TRBV6-6 and TRBJ2-7; 8 bases match TRBD2. This CDR3 comprises 13 residues. Germline V CDR1 and CDR2: MNHNY, SVGAGI (reference sequence). Trimming at V came to 6 bases and at J to 5 bases, leaving 6 bases not matched to a gene. CDR3 in DNA: TGTGCCAGCAGAGCGGGAGAGGGAAACGAGCAGTACTTC. Translation: CASRAGEGNEQYF.

CDR3 DNA: TGTGCCAGCAGTTTAGAAGACCCCATCCTCACTGAAGCTTTCTTT. Translating it yields CASSLEDPILTEAFF. The chain is built from TRBV12-3 or TRBV12-4 and TRBJ1-1, with no clear D. The length of the CDR3 is 15 residues. Between the trimmed V and J ends, which lost 1 base and 4 bases, there was a span of 13 bases.

This clonotype was seen a few times. The gene calls are TRBV29-1 and TRBJ2-7, with a tentative D call TRBD1 (7 bases). V lost 7 bases and J 3 bases, leaving 13 bases between the germline ends. CDR3 length: 12 residues. In germline, CDR1 is SQVTM, CDR2 ANQGSEA. Here the CDR3 reads CSGRDSYYEQYF. The CDR3 DNA reads as TGCAGCGGGAGGGACAGCTACTACGAGCAGTACTTC.

V gene TRBV12-3 or TRBV12-4 combines with J gene TRBJ2-7, with 8 nucleotides matching TRBD1. The CDR3 is made up of 15 amino acids. The junction had 12 bases not matched to a gene; V was cut back by 5 bases and J by 6 bases. CDR3 amino acids: CASSGYRGWVGEQYF. CDR3 bases: TGTGCCAGCAGTGGTTACAGGGGGTGGGTAGGCGAGCAGTACTTC.

The rearrangement uses TRBV29-1 and TRBJ2-2, with 8 bases matching TRBD2. Germline loops: CDR1 SQVTM, CDR2 ANQGSEA. The CDR3 runs to 13 residues. With V trimmed by 5 bases and J by 5 bases, 4 bases remained unmatched. The CDR3 sequence: CSVSRGGTGELFF. CDR3 bases: TGCAGCGTTAGCCGGGGGGGGACCGGGGAGCTGTTTTTT.

This clonotype was seen more than once but under ten times. This chain joins TRBV5-5 and TRBJ2-1; 10 nucleotides line up with TRBD2. Germline lookup yields CDR1 SGHKS and CDR2 YYEKEE (reference sequence). The CDR3 is 15 amino acids. Unmatched junction bases numbered 10, after V lost 6 bases and J lost 7 bases. The CDR3 loop reads CASNIPGLALNEQFF. The CDR3 nucleotides are TGTGCCAGCAACATACCGGGACTAGCGTTGAATGAGCAGTTCTTC.

This clonotype has a handful of counts. V and J are TRBV7-2 and TRBJ2-4, with TRBD2 identical over 12 bases. Unmatched junction bases numbered 11, after V lost 5 bases and J lost 15 bases. Germline V gene sequence: CDR1 SGHTA, CDR2 FQGNSA. The CDR3 runs 14 residues. The CDR3, as DNA: TGTGCCAGCAGCCCACTGACTAGCGGGGGCATTTTGTACTTC. Translation gives CASSPLTSGGILYF.